These T cell receptor beta chains were read from a single sample in a study. TCRdb independently ran MiXCR on the 5' RACE reads; one entry per CDR3 protein. The table shows fewer than 65,000 distinct CDR3 sequences, with 25% to 30% occurring only once. Source material: tumor-infiltrating naive CD4+ T cells sorted from the breast tumor. The receptors originated from a female donor with breast cancer. Both conserved end residues are part of each CDR3. A D gene is named only where the DNA matches it firmly. Rows may omit the clone size; those that give it use once, few, many or a size class.

V	size	D	J	DNA	CDR3
TRBV6-5	-	TRBD1	TRBJ2-7	TGTGCCAGCAGCCTAACAGGGGTTAGCTCCTACGAGCAGTACTTC	CASSLTGVSSYEQYF
TRBV27	-	TRBD2	TRBJ2-1	TGTGCCAGCAGCCCACCGGGGGGCAATGAGCAGTTCTTC	CASSPPGGNEQFF
TRBV11-2	-	-	TRBJ2-3	TGTGCCAGCAGCTCCCTTATTAGCACAGATACGCAGTATTTT	CASSSLISTDTQYF
TRBV20-1	once	-	TRBJ2-2	TGCAGCATGTCCCGGGAGTATACCGGGGAGCTGTTTTTT	CSMSREYTGELFF
TRBV7-9	-	-	TRBJ1-3	TGTGCCAGCAGCCCAACCACCATATATTTT	CASSPTTIYF
TRBV6-6	-	TRBD1	TRBJ1-1	TGTGCCAGCGGACAGGGAATTACCCACACTGAAGCTTTCTTT	CASGQGITHTEAFF
TRBV20-1	-	-	TRBJ1-2	TGCAGTGCTGCCTCAGGGTACGGCTATGGCTACACCTTC	CSAASGYGYGYTF
TRBV20-1	-	TRBD2	TRBJ2-7	TGCAGTGCTAGGAGACTAGCGGGAGACTACGAGCAGTACTTC	CSARRLAGDYEQYF
TRBV7-9	-	TRBD1	TRBJ1-1	TGTACCAGCAGCTTACAGGGGGCGAACACTGAAGCTTTCTTT	CTSSLQGANTEAFF
TRBV20-1	-	TRBD1	TRBJ2-1	TGCAGTGCTGGAAATACAGGGGGCCCATCCTACAATGAGCAGTTCTTC	CSAGNTGGPSYNEQFF
TRBV12-3/TRBV12-4	medium-sized	-	TRBJ2-7	TGTGCCAGCAGTTTTTATGGGGAGCAGTACTTC	CASSFYGEQYF
TRBV7-2	-	-	TRBJ1-2	TGTGCCAGCAGCTTAGGAGGGTATGGCTACACCTTC	CASSLGGYGYTF
TRBV6-5	-	TRBD1	TRBJ2-5	TGTGCCAGCAGTCCTTACGGGACAGGGAAGGAGACCCAGTACTTC	CASSPYGTGKETQYF
TRBV3-1	-	-	TRBJ1-2	TGTGCCAGCAGCCAAGATTTGGAGTATGGCTACACCTTC	CASSQDLEYGYTF
TRBV28	-	-	TRBJ1-5	TGTGCCAGCAGTCCTCGTTATCAGCCCCAGCATTTT	CASSPRYQPQHF
TRBV12-3/TRBV12-4	many	-	TRBJ2-7	TGTGCCAGCAGCTCGGGGGCATATGCCTACGAGCAGTACTTC	CASSSGAYAYEQYF
TRBV27	-	-	TRBJ1-2	TGTGCCAGCAGTTCGGACAGTATCAGCGCGCTTAACTATGGCTACACCTTC	CASSSDSISALNYGYTF
TRBV5-1	many	-	TRBJ1-5	TGCGCCAGCAGCCCCGGGCGAGGCACCGGGGTGGAGCCCCAGCATTTT	CASSPGRGTGVEPQHF
TRBV6-2/TRBV6-3	few	TRBD2	TRBJ2-3	TGTGCCAGCAGGACACTAGCGGGAGTGACAGATACGCAGTATTTT	CASRTLAGVTDTQYF
TRBV10-3	few	TRBD1	TRBJ1-5	TGTGCCATCGGGGCAGGGGGTTTTCAGCCCCAGCATTTT	CAIGAGGFQPQHF
TRBV7-2	many	TRBD2	TRBJ2-1	TGTGCCAGCAGCAATAGCGGGAGCTCCTACAATGAGCAGTTCTTC	CASSNSGSSYNEQFF
TRBV20-1	-	-	TRBJ2-5	TGCAGTGCTAAAAGTAGGGGCTCGGAGACCCAGTACTTC	CSAKSRGSETQYF
TRBV12-3/TRBV12-4	-	-	TRBJ2-3	TGTGCCAGCAGTTTACGAGGAACAGATACGCAGTATTTT	CASSLRGTDTQYF
TRBV30	-	-	TRBJ2-2	TGTGCCTGGAGTGACACCCTCGGCGGGGAGCTGTTTTTT	CAWSDTLGGELFF
TRBV28	-	TRBD1	TRBJ1-4	TGTGCCAGCACCCCGGGACAGGGTAATGAAAAACTGTTTTTT	CASTPGQGNEKLFF
TRBV20-1	few	-	TRBJ2-1	TGCAGTGCTAGAGACCTCCGGGGGACCGGGGGCCTTAAGGCCTACAATGAGCAGTTCTTC	CSARDLRGTGGLKAYNEQFF
TRBV12-3/TRBV12-4	-	-	TRBJ2-3	TGTGCCAGCAGTTCCGGACTCCGCTCAGATACGCAGTATTTT	CASSSGLRSDTQYF
TRBV4-3	-	TRBD1	TRBJ2-4	TGCGCCAGCAGCCAAGATATTGGGCAGGGGGCACGGGGAAACATTCAGTACTTC	CASSQDIGQGARGNIQYF
TRBV7-9	-	TRBD2	TRBJ2-1	TGTGCCAGCAGGGAACGTACCAGCGGGAGGGCTACCCTCACGCGTAGGAATGAGCAGTTCTTC	CASRERTSGRATLTRRNEQFF
TRBV9	few	TRBD2	TRBJ2-3	TGTGCCAGCAGCGCCCAAGCGGGGGTAGATACGCAGTATTTT	CASSAQAGVDTQYF
TRBV30	-	-	TRBJ2-2	TGTGCCTGGGCAGGGACGACGAACACCGGGGAGCTGTTTTTT	CAWAGTTNTGELFF
TRBV2	-	TRBD1	TRBJ1-4	TGTGCCAGCAGCATTTTTTCGGGACAGGGTCGAGAAAAACTGTTTTTT	CASSIFSGQGREKLFF
TRBV6-1	many	-	TRBJ2-7	TGTGCCAGCACCCGGTACGAGGGCGAGCAGTACTTC	CASTRYEGEQYF
TRBV3-1	-	-	TRBJ2-1	TGTGCCAGCAGCCCCCGGGACAATGAGCAGTTCTTC	CASSPRDNEQFF
TRBV6-5	few	TRBD1	TRBJ1-2	TGTGCCAGCAGACCACCGGGACAGGGGAGTATTGGCTACACCTTC	CASRPPGQGSIGYTF
TRBV4-2	few	-	TRBJ2-7	TGTGCCAGCAGCCAGCTCAGGGGAAGTCTCTACGAGCAGTACTTC	CASSQLRGSLYEQYF
TRBV27	-	-	TRBJ2-5	TGTGCCAGCAGTTTCGCACTAGGGCAAGAGACCCAGTACTTC	CASSFALGQETQYF
TRBV5-1	-	-	TRBJ2-2	TGCGCCAGCAGCTTGCGGGGTGCCACCGGGGAGCTGTTTTTT	CASSLRGATGELFF
TRBV20-1	many	TRBD1	TRBJ2-5	TGCAGTGCAACCCGGGACAGCCATACCCAAGAGACCCAGTACTTC	CSATRDSHTQETQYF
TRBV5-1	many	TRBD2	TRBJ2-2	TGCGCCAGCAGCCCGAGCGGGAGCGGCGGGGAGCTGTTTTTT	CASSPSGSGGELFF
TRBV12-3/TRBV12-4	few	-	TRBJ2-1	TGTGCCGGCAGCCTTCAGCGGACATCGGTCGATGAGCAGTTCTTC	CAGSLQRTSVDEQFF
TRBV7-9	many	-	TRBJ2-5	TGTGCCAGCAGCAGTCTGGGGGTCGGGGAGACCCAGTACTTC	CASSSLGVGETQYF
TRBV4-1	-	TRBD2	TRBJ2-1	TGCGCCAGCAGCCCACCGGGACTAGCGGGGGGGCCACAGTTCTTC	CASSPPGLAGGPQFF
TRBV20-1	few	-	TRBJ2-7	TGCAGTGCTAGAGATTCGAAGGCGGGGAACGAGCAGTACTTC	CSARDSKAGNEQYF
TRBV7-2	few	-	TRBJ2-1	TGTGCCAGCAGCTTAAGTCGTTACAATGAGCAGTTCTTC	CASSLSRYNEQFF
TRBV6-2/TRBV6-3	few	-	TRBJ1-1	TGTGCCAGCAGTTACATTTTCGGGAGAAAGGACACTGAAGCTTTCTTT	CASSYIFGRKDTEAFF
TRBV20-1	-	-	TRBJ1-2	TGCAGTGCTAAAACCGACGGTGGCTACACCTTC	CSAKTDGGYTF
TRBV10-3	many	-	TRBJ2-6	TGTGCCGTCGCCTTAGGGGGGTCTGGGGCCAACGTCCTGACTTTC	CAVALGGSGANVLTF
TRBV6-6	-	-	TRBJ1-2	TGTGCCAGCAATTCGCAGGGCGTCTACACCTTC	CASNSQGVYTF
TRBV5-1	-	-	TRBJ1-1	TGCGCCAGCAGCTTGGCCACTAACAGCGAAGCTTTCTTT	CASSLATNSEAFF
TRBV7-2	few	TRBD2	TRBJ2-1	TGTGCCAGCAGCTCTCAGTCCGGGACTAGTTGGACGAATGAGCAGTTCTTC	CASSSQSGTSWTNEQFF
TRBV20-1	-	-	TRBJ2-5	TGCAGTGCGACGGAAGTGGACAGCGAGACCCAGTACTTC	CSATEVDSETQYF
TRBV5-1	few	-	TRBJ2-7	TGCGCCAGCAGCTTGGGTAACGAGCAGTACTTC	CASSLGNEQYF
TRBV12-3/TRBV12-4	-	-	TRBJ2-1	TGTGCCAGCAGTTTTACGGGGTCATACATCAATGAGCAGTTCTTC	CASSFTGSYINEQFF
TRBV7-2	-	TRBD2	TRBJ2-7	TGTGCCGGCAGCCCTAGGGGAGGGACTAGCCAGCCCTACGAGCAGTACTTC	CAGSPRGGTSQPYEQYF
TRBV27	-	-	TRBJ2-2	TGTGCCAGCAGTTTATTGGTACCCTCGAACACCGGGGAGCTGTTTTTT	CASSLLVPSNTGELFF
TRBV20-1	few	TRBD1	TRBJ2-3	TGCAGTGCTCAGCAGGGGGCCAGCACAGATACGCAGTATTTT	CSAQQGASTDTQYF
TRBV4-3	-	-	TRBJ2-7	TGCGCCAGCAGCCAACTCCCAGGGGACTCCTACGAGCAGTACTTC	CASSQLPGDSYEQYF